These T cell receptor beta chains were read from a single sample in a study of blood T cell repertoires in COVID-19. The method was immunoSEQ multiplex PCR; TCRdb's version includes in-frame clones alone and lacks a portion of them. The sample contains about 210,000 clones, approximately 82% of which appear only once. Material for sequencing was peripheral blood. The receptor set was obtained from a man aged 45-60 years with active or convalescent COVID-19. The CDR3 runs from the conserved cysteine through the conserved F or W. Each record gives: D gene, J gene, V gene, clone size, CDR3 DNA, CDR3 protein. D genes are given only for firm matches. Clone size is stated in some rows and not others, as once, few, many or a class when expanded.

TRBD1,TRBJ1-5,TRBV28,-,TGTGCCAGCAGTCCCCGGACAGGGGGAGGGAATCAGCCCCAGCATTTT,CASSPRTGGGNQPQHF
-,TRBJ2-5,TRBV18,-,TGTGCCAGCTCACCGAGAGAAGAGACCCAGTACTTC,CASSPREETQYF
TRBD1,TRBJ1-2,TRBV7-2,few,TGTGCCAGCAGCACGGACAGGGTGGGTGGCTACACCTTC,CASSTDRVGGYTF
TRBD2,TRBJ2-5,TRBV6-5,-,TGTGCCAGGACTAGCGGACAAGAGACCCAGTACTTC,CARTSGQETQYF
TRBD2,TRBJ2-1,TRBV4-3,once,TGCGCCAGCAGCCAAGACTGGCGGGGGGGTAATGAGCAGTTCTTC,CASSQDWRGGNEQFF
-,TRBJ2-1,TRBV7-6,-,TGTGCCACCACTTCTTACAATGAGCAGTTCTTC,CATTSYNEQFF
TRBD2,TRBJ2-3,TRBV7-3,-,TGTGCCAGCAGCTTTGGGCTAGCGGGGATCACAGATACGCAGTATTTT,CASSFGLAGITDTQYF
TRBD1,TRBJ1-5,TRBV2,-,TGTGCCAGCAGTGGGGACAGGGGCAATCAGCCCCAGCATTTT,CASSGDRGNQPQHF
-,TRBJ2-5,TRBV28,-,TGTGCCAGCAGTCGAAGAGTTGAGACCCAGTACTTC,CASSRRVETQYF
-,TRBJ2-5,TRBV18,-,TGTGCCAGCTCACCACCGGGGTACGAGGGGAGGGAGACCCAGTACTTC,CASSPPGYEGRETQYF
-,TRBJ1-2,TRBV29-1,-,TGCAGCGTTGGTGGCGGGAACTATGGCTACACCTTC,CSVGGGNYGYTF
-,TRBJ1-2,TRBV29-1,-,TGCAGCGTTGAGGGTCCAGGGAGGGGCTACACCTTC,CSVEGPGRGYTF
TRBD1,TRBJ2-5,TRBV23-1,-,TGCGCCACCCAAACAAGACAGGGCCAAGAGACCCAGTACTTC,CATQTRQGQETQYF
-,TRBJ2-2,TRBV2,-,TGTGCCAGCAGTGTAAGAGGGTACACCGGGGAGCTGTTTTTT,CASSVRGYTGELFF
-,TRBJ2-7,TRBV6-5,-,TGTGCCAGCAGTTACGAAGCTGGTAGATCCTACGAGCAGTACTTC,CASSYEAGRSYEQYF
-,TRBJ2-2,TRBV9,-,TGTGCCAGCAGCGCTCCGAGCGGGGAGCTGTTTTTT,CASSAPSGELFF
-,TRBJ1-2,TRBV27,few,TGTGCCAGCAGTTCCGCGGGCAGATTTTTCTATGGCTACACCTTC,CASSSAGRFFYGYTF
TRBD1,TRBJ2-5,TRBV5-4,-,TGTGCCAGCAGGAGGACAGGCTACGCCGCGGAGACCCAGTACTTC,CASRRTGYAAETQYF
-,TRBJ2-3,TRBV29-1,-,TGCAGCGCCTACAGGGTCGACACAGATACGCAGTATTTT,CSAYRVDTDTQYF
-,TRBJ2-5,TRBV9,once,TGTGCCAGCAGCCCGTCTGGGGGGCAAGAGACCCAGTACTTC,CASSPSGGQETQYF
TRBD1,TRBJ2-1,TRBV28,-,TGTGCCAGCAGTCCCGGAACAGGGGGCAGGGATGAGCAGTTCTTC,CASSPGTGGRDEQFF
-,TRBJ2-5,TRBV7-2,-,TGTGCCAGCAGCTTAGCTTCTAGACAGACCCAGTACTTC,CASSLASRQTQYF
-,TRBJ1-2,TRBV21-1,few,TGTGCCAGCAGTGCAACTATGACGGACTATGGCTACACCTTC,CASSATMTDYGYTF
TRBD2,TRBJ2-7,TRBV11-1,-,TGTGCCAGCAGCTTAGCTAGCGGGCCCTTTTACGAGCAGTACTTC,CASSLASGPFYEQYF
-,TRBJ1-2,TRBV7-9,-,TGTGCCAGCAGCCGAGACAACCTCTATGGCTACACCTTC,CASSRDNLYGYTF
TRBD1,TRBJ1-5,TRBV29-1,-,TGCAGCGCTACACAGGGGGCGAGCAATCAGCCCCAGCATTTT,CSATQGASNQPQHF
TRBD1,TRBJ1-2,TRBV6-5,-,TGTGCCAGCAGTTACCCAGGACAGGATAGCACCTTC,CASSYPGQDSTF
TRBD2,TRBJ2-2,TRBV5-6,-,TGTGCCAGCAGCTTTACTAGCGGGAGATCGAACACCGGGGAGCTGTTTTTT,CASSFTSGRSNTGELFF
-,TRBJ1-1,TRBV28,-,TGTGCCAGCAGTATAGGGTCCAGGGACATAACTGAAGCTTTCTTT,CASSIGSRDITEAFF
TRBD1,TRBJ1-2,TRBV18,-,TGTGCCAGCTCCCCGGGACAGGGGCCTCTAAGCTATGGCTACACCTTC,CASSPGQGPLSYGYTF
-,TRBJ2-7,TRBV18,once,TGTGCCAGCTCACCTGGGGCTCTTAGCTCCTACGAGCAGTACTTC,CASSPGALSSYEQYF
-,TRBJ2-2,TRBV7-3,-,TGTGCCAGCAGCTACAACAGTGGGGGGTCGAACACCGGGGAGCTGTTTTTT,CASSYNSGGSNTGELFF
TRBD1,TRBJ1-2,TRBV2,-,TGTGCCAGCAGGACCCCGGGACAGGGAGGTGGCTACACCTTC,CASRTPGQGGGYTF
TRBD1,TRBJ2-3,TRBV15,-,TGTGCCACCAGCGACAGACAGGGTTCGGATACGCAGTATTTT,CATSDRQGSDTQYF
-,TRBJ2-3,TRBV29-1,-,TGCAGCGTTGTAGGGGCCCCAGATACGCAGTATTTT,CSVVGAPDTQYF
TRBD2,TRBJ2-7,TRBV10-1,-,TGCGCCAGCAGTGATGACAGACTCGGGACTAGCGGGAGTGAAACCTACGAGCAGTACTTC,CASSDDRLGTSGSETYEQYF
-,TRBJ1-1,TRBV19,-,TGTGCCAGTAGTACAGGGAACACTGAAGCTTTCTTT,CASSTGNTEAFF
-,TRBJ2-7,TRBV6-5,once,TGTGCCAGCAGAGGGACAACTTCGGGGGAGCAGTACTTC,CASRGTTSGEQYF
TRBD1,TRBJ2-4,TRBV11-1,-,TGTGCCAGCAGAGGACAGGAGAAAAACATTCAGTACTTC,CASRGQEKNIQYF